Listed below are T cell receptor beta chains from one sample, sequenced in a study of radiotherapy plus CTLA-4 blockade in lung cancer. The method was immunoSEQ multiplex PCR; TCRdb's version includes in-frame clones alone and lacks a portion of them. The data show roughly 48,000 clones, roughly four fifths seen once. Specimen: peripheral blood, collected from a patient treated with radiotherapy plus ipilimumab. Receptors originate from a human donor with non-small cell lung cancer who had stable disease on radiotherapy plus ipilimumab. Each CDR3 is given with its conserved first and last residue. A D gene is named only where the DNA matches it firmly. Clone size is not always given. Where it is, it says once, few, many or a class for expanded clones.

>-|TRBD2|16|TRBV27|TRBJ2-7
TGTGCCAGCAGTTTTCTACCGGGTCTAGCGGGAGTCGAGCAGTACTTC
CASSFLPGLAGVEQYF
>-|-|15|TRBV5-4|TRBJ2-2
TGTGCCAGCAGCTTGCAGGGGTCAGGCACCGGGGAGCTGTTTTTT
CASSLQGSGTGELFF
>-|-|14|TRBV7-9|TRBJ2-1
TGTGCCAGCAGCTTAGGGACAGCTTACAATGAGCAGTTCTTC
CASSLGTAYNEQFF
>-|TRBD1|14|TRBV18|TRBJ2-2
TGTGCCAGCTCACCACCCCAGGGGGCCGGGGAGCTGTTTTTT
CASSPPQGAGELFF
>-|-|15|TRBV11-3|TRBJ2-1
TGTGCCAGCAGCTTAGGCACAGGACCGGGCAATGAGCAGTTCTTC
CASSLGTGPGNEQFF
>-|TRBD2|20|TRBV7-2|TRBJ2-1
TGTGCCAGCAGCTTAGCTTTCCCCTGGGGACTAGCGGACTCCTACAATGAGCAGTTCTTC
CASSLAFPWGLADSYNEQFF
>-|-|13|TRBV25-1|TRBJ1-1
TGTGCCAGCAGTGAAAGGAGGGACACTGAAGCTTTCTTT
CASSERRDTEAFF
>-|TRBD2|17|TRBV4-2|TRBJ2-3
TGTGCCAGCAGCCAAGAAGGGCTAGCGGGAGTGGCAGATACGCAGTATTTT
CASSQEGLAGVADTQYF
>-|TRBD2|15|TRBV19|TRBJ2-1
TGTGCCAGTAGTATGGGAGCGGGAGGTAGGAATGAGCAGTTCTTC
CASSMGAGGRNEQFF
>-|-|15|TRBV19|TRBJ2-7
TGTGCCAGTAGTGAACAGGAAGGCGGCCCCTACGAGCAGTACTTC
CASSEQEGGPYEQYF
>few|-|11|TRBV18|TRBJ1-6
TGTGCCAGCTCACCCGATTCACCCCTCCACTTT
CASSPDSPLHF
>-|-|13|TRBV28|TRBJ2-7
TGTGCCAGCCATGATAGCGTTACCTACGAGCAGTACTTC
CASHDSVTYEQYF
>-|-|14|TRBV4-1|TRBJ2-7
TGCGCCAGCAGCCAAGACGACAGCTCCTACGAGCAGTACTTC
CASSQDDSSYEQYF
>-|-|18|TRBV11-1|TRBJ2-3
TGTGCCAGCAGCTTCCGCCCCAGGGGGGTGGGTAGCACAGATACGCAGTATTTT
CASSFRPRGVGSTDTQYF
>few|TRBD1|15|TRBV4-3|TRBJ2-1
TGCGCCAGCAGCCAAGGGACAGGGTCCTACAATGAGCAGTTCTTC
CASSQGTGSYNEQFF
>-|TRBD1|15|TRBV19|TRBJ1-2
TGTGCCAGTACAACAAAGGGCAGGGGGCAATATGGCTACACCTTC
CASTTKGRGQYGYTF
>-|-|14|TRBV10-3|TRBJ2-6
TGTGCCATCATCGAGGGCCCTGGGGCCAACGTCCTGACTTTC
CAIIEGPGANVLTF
>-|TRBD1|13|TRBV19|TRBJ1-1
TGTGCCACCAGGGGGAAGATGAACACTGAAGCTTTCTTT
CATRGKMNTEAFF
>-|-|14|TRBV5-6|TRBJ2-7
TGTGCCAGCAGCCGTGTCGGGTGGATCTACGAGCAGTACTTC
CASSRVGWIYEQYF
>once|TRBD1|14|TRBV27|TRBJ1-2
TGTGCCAGCAGTACCGCGGGACAGGGAGGTGGCTACACCTTC
CASSTAGQGGGYTF
>once|TRBD2|13|TRBV4-3|TRBJ2-1
TGCGCCAGCAGCCTAGGGACTAGCAATGAGCAGTTCTTC
CASSLGTSNEQFF
>few|-|13|TRBV7-3|TRBJ1-2
TGTGCCAGCAGCTTAAGTGGCCTTTATGGCTACACCTTC
CASSLSGLYGYTF
>-|-|15|TRBV11-1|TRBJ2-3
TGTGCCAGCAGCCGATTTCGGGGATCGACAGATACGCAGTATTTT
CASSRFRGSTDTQYF
>-|-|15|TRBV7-2|TRBJ2-2
TGTGCCAGCAGCTGGGCCGGATCGAACACCGGGGAGCTGTTTTTT
CASSWAGSNTGELFF
>-|-|15|TRBV27|TRBJ2-1
TGTGCCAGCAGTTTATCAAACAGGGCGAGGAATGAGCAGTTCTTC
CASSLSNRARNEQFF
>-|-|17|TRBV19|TRBJ2-7
TGTGCCAGTAGTATGGTAGGCACAGGGTCTTCGGGCTACGAGCAGTACTTC
CASSMVGTGSSGYEQYF
>once|-|16|TRBV7-3|TRBJ2-1
TGTGCCAGCAGCTTAACTAGCCGCCGCTTCTACAATGAGCAGTTCTTC
CASSLTSRRFYNEQFF
>-|TRBD1|15|TRBV9|TRBJ1-6
TGTGCCAGCAGCGTAGGGGACAGGGCTGATCACCCCCTCCACTTT
CASSVGDRADHPLHF
>-|-|13|TRBV15|TRBJ1-4
TGTGCCACCAGCAGTACGACGGAGGAAAAACTGTTTTTT
CATSSTTEEKLFF
>-|TRBD1|14|TRBV11-2|TRBJ2-7
TGTGCCAGCAGCCCCGGGACAGGGGGAAGCGAGCAGTACTTC
CASSPGTGGSEQYF
>-|-|13|TRBV28|TRBJ1-1
TGTGCCAGCAGTGTGAGGGGGTACACTGAAGCTTTCTTT
CASSVRGYTEAFF
>-|TRBD2|15|TRBV28|TRBJ2-3
TGTGCCAGCGCCGACGGGACTATATACACAGATACGCAGTATTTT
CASADGTIYTDTQYF
>-|TRBD1|15|TRBV5-4|TRBJ1-1
TGTGCCAGCAGCCTGGGACAGGGGTCGAGGACTGAAGCTTTCTTT
CASSLGQGSRTEAFF
>-|-|15|TRBV13|TRBJ2-1
TGTGCCAGCAGCTCCCGCCCCGCGGGGCACAATGAGCAGTTCTTC
CASSSRPAGHNEQFF
>-|TRBD2|14|TRBV27|TRBJ2-7
TGTGCCAGCAGTTTGGGACTAGACTTCTACGAGCAGTACTTC
CASSLGLDFYEQYF
>-|-|16|TRBV27|TRBJ1-4
TGTGCCAGCAGTTTAACCTCAGGGGTACATAATGAAAAACTGTTTTTT
CASSLTSGVHNEKLFF
>-|TRBD2|15|TRBV7-9|TRBJ2-1
TGTGCCAGCGGCTCTAGCGGGGGGACCTACAATGAGCAGTTCTTC
CASGSSGGTYNEQFF